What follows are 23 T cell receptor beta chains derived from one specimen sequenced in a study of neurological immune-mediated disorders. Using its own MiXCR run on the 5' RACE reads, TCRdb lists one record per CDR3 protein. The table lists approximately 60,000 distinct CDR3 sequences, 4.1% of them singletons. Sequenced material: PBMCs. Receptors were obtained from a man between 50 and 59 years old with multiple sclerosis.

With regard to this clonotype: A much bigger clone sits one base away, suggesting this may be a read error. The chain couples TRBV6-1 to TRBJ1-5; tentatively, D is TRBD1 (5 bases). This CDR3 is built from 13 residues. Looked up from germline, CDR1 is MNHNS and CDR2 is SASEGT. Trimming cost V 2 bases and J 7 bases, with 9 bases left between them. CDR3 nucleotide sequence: TGTGCCAGCAGTGAACTAGGGACGCAGCCCCAGCATTTT. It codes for CASSELGTQPQHF.

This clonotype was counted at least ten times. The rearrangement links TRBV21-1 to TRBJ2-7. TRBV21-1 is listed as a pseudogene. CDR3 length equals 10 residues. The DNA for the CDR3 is TGTGCCAGCAGCGCCTACGAGCAGTACTTC. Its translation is CASSAYEQYF.

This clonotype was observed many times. CDR3 DNA: TGCGCCAGCAGCTTGGGGGCGCGAACCGGGGAGCTGTTTTTT. Translating gives CASSLGARTGELFF. The J gene is TRBJ2-2, the V gene TRBV5-1; D remains ambiguous. Deletions cut 0 bases from V and 5 bases from J, with 8 bases between. The CDR3 is 14 amino acids. Germline V gives CDR1 SGHRS, CDR2 YFSETQ. The full variable domain, completed using reference TRBV5-1 and TRBJ2-2, is KAGVTQTPRYLIKTRGQQVTLSCSPISGHRSVSWYQQTPGQGLQFLFEYFSETQRNKGNFPGRFSGRQFSNSRSEMNVSTLELGDSALYLCASSLGARTGELFFGEGSRLTVL.

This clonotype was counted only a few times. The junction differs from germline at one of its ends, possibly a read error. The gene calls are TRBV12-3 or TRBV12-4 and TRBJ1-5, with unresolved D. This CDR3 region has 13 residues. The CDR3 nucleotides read TGTGCCAGCAGTTTAGGGGTAGTGCAGCCCCAGAATTTT. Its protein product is CASSLGVVQPQNF.

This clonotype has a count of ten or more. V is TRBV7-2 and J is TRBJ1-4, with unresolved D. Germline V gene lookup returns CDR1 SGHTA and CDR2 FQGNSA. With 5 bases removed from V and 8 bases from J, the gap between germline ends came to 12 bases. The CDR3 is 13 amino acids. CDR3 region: CASSPGVREKLFF. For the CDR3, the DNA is TGTGCCAGCAGCCCCGGAGTAAGGGAAAAACTGTTTTTT.

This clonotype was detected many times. The chain's CDR3 is CSARDPSGGFTGELFF. The CDR3 DNA follows: TGCAGTGCTAGAGATCCTAGCGGGGGCTTTACCGGGGAGCTGTTTTTT. This sequence joins TRBV20-1 and TRBJ2-2, with 10 bases identical to TRBD2. This CDR3 spans 16 amino acids. In germline, CDR1 is DFQATT, CDR2 SNEGSKA (reference sequence). The V and J ends lost 0 bases and 5 bases, in that order; junction bases with no gene match: 6.

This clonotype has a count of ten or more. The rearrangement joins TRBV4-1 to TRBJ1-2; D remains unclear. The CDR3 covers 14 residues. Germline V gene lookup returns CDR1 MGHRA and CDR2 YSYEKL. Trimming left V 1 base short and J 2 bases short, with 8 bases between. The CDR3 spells CASSQGPLNYGYTF. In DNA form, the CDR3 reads TGCGCCAGCAGCCAAGGGCCGTTGAACTATGGCTACACCTTC.

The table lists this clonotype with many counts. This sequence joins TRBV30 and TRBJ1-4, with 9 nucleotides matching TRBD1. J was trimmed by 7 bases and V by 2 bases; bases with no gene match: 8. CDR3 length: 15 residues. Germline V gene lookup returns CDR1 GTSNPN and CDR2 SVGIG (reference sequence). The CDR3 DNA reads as TGTGCCTGGAGTCAAGGGACAGGGCGTAGTGAAAAACTGTTTTTT. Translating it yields CAWSQGTGRSEKLFF. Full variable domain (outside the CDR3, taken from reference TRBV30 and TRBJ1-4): SQTIHQWPATLVQPVGSPLSLECTVEGTSNPNLYWYRQAAGRGLQLLFYSVGIGQISSEVPQNLSASRPQDRQFILSSKKLLLSDSGFYLCAWSQGTGRSEKLFFGSGTQLSVL.

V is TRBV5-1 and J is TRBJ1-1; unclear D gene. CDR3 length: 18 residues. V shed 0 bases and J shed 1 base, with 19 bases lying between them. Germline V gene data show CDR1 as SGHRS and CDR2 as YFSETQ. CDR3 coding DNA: TGCGCCAGCAGCTTGGTGGTTGGAGGAGGGAGGTCGAACACTGAAGCTTTCTTT. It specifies CASSLVVGGGRSNTEAFF. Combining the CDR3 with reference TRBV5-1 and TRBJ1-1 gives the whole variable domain KAGVTQTPRYLIKTRGQQVTLSCSPISGHRSVSWYQQTPGQGLQFLFEYFSETQRNKGNFPGRFSGRQFSNSRSEMNVSTLELGDSALYLCASSLVVGGGRSNTEAFFGQGTRLTVV.

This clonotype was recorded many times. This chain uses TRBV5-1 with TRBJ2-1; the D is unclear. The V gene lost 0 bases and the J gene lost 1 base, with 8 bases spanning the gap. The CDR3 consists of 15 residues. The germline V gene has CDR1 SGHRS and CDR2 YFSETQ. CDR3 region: CASSLAGESYNEQFF. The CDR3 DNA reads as TGCGCCAGCAGCTTGGCTGGGGAATCCTACAATGAGCAGTTCTTC.

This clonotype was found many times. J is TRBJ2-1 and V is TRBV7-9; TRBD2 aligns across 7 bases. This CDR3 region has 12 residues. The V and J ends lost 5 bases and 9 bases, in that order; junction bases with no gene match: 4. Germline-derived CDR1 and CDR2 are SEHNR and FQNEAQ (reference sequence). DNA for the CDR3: TGTGCCAGCAGCCGGGACTACGGTGAGCAGTTCTTC. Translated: CASSRDYGEQFF.

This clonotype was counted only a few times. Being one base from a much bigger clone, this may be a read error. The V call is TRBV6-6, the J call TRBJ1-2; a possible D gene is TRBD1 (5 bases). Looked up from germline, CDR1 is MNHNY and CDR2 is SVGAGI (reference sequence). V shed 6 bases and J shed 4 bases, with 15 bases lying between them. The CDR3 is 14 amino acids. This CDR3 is CASRAGKGSYGYTF. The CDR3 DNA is TGTGCCAGCAGGGCGGGAAAGGGGAGCTATGGCTACACCTTC.

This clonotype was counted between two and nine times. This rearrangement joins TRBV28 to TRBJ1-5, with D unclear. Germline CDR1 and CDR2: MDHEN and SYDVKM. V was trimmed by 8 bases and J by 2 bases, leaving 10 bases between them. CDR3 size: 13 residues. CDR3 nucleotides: TGTGCCAGCCGAGGTGGTGGCAATCAGCCCCAGCATTTT. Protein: CASRGGGNQPQHF. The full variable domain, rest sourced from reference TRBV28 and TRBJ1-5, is DVKVTQSSRYLVKRTGEKVFLECVQDMDHENMFWYRQDPGLGLRLIYFSYDVKMKEKGDIPEGYSVSREKKERFSLILESASTNQTSMYLCASRGGGNQPQHFGDGTRLSIL.

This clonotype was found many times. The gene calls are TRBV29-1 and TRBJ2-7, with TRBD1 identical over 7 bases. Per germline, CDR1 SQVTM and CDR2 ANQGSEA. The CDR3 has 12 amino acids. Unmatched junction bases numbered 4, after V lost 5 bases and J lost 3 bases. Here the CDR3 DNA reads TGCAGCGTTTCGGACAGGAGCTACGAGCAGTACTTC. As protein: CSVSDRSYEQYF.

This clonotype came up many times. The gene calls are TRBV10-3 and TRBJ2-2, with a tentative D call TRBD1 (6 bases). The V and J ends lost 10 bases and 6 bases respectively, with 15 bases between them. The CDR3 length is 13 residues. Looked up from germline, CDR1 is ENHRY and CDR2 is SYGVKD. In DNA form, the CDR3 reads TGTGCCACAAAACCTCCAGGGGCCGGGGAGCTGTTTTTT. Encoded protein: CATKPPGAGELFF.

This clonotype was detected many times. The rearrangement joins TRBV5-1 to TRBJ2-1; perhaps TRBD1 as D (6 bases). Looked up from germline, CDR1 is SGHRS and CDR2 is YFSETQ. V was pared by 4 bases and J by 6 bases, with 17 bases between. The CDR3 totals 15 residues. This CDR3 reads CASSITGQGGNEQFF. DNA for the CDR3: TGCGCCAGCAGCATTACGGGACAAGGAGGCAATGAGCAGTTCTTC.

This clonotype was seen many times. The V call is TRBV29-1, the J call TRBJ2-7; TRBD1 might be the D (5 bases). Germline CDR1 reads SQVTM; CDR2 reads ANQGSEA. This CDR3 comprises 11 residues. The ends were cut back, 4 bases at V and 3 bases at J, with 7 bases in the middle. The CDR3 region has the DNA TGCAGCGTTGCCGACAGCTACGAGCAGTACGTC. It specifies CSVADSYEQYV.

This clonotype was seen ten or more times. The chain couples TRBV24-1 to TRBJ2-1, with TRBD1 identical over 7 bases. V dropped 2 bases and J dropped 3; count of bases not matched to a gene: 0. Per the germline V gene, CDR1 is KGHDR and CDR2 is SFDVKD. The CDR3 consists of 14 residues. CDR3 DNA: TGTGCCACCAGTGATTCAGGGGGCTACAATGAGCAGTTCTTC. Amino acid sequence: CATSDSGGYNEQFF.

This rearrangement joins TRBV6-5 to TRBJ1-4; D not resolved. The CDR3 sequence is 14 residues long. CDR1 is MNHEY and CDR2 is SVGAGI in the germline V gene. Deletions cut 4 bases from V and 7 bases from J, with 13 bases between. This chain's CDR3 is CASSLRQTLEKLFF. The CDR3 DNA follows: TGTGCCAGCAGTTTGCGTCAGACCCTTGAAAAACTGTTTTTT.

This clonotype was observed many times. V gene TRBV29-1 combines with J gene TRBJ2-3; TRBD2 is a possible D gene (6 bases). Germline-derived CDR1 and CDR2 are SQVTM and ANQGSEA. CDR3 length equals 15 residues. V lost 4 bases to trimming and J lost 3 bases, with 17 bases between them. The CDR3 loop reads CSVVSGYTRTDTQYF. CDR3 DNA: TGCAGCGTTGTAAGCGGGTATACGCGGACAGATACGCAGTATTTT.

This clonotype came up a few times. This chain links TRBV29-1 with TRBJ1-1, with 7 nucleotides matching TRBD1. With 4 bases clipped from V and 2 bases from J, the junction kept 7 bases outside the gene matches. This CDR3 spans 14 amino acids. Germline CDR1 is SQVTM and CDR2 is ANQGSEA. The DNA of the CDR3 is TGCAGCGTTGCACGACAGGGCGGAAACACTGAAGCTTTCTTT. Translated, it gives CSVARQGGNTEAFF.

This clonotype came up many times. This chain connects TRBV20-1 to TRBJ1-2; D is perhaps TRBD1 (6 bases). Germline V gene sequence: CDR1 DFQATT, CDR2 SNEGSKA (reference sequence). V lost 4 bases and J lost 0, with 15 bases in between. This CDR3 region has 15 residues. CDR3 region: CSATILGGTNYGYTF. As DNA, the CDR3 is TGCAGTGCTACAATTCTCGGGGGCACTAACTATGGCTACACCTTC.

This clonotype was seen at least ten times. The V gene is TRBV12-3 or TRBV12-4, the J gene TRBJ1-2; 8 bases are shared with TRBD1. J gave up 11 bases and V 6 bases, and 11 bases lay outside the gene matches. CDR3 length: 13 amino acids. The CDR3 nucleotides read TGTGCCAGCAGCCGTCGGACAGGGAATTATTACACCTTC. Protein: CASSRRTGNYYTF.